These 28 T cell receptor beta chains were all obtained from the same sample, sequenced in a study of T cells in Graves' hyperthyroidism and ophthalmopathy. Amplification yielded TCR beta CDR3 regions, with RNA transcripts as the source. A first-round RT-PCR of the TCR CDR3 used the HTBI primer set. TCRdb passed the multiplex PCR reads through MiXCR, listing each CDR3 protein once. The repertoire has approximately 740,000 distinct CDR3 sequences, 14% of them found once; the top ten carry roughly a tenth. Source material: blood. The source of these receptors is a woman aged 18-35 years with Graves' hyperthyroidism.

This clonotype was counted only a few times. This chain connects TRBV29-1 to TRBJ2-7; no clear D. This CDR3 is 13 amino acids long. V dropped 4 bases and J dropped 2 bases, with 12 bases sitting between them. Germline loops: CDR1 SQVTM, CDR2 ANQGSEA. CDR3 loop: CSVVAGSTYEQYF. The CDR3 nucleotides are TGCAGCGTTGTGGCTGGGTCCACCTACGAGCAGTACTTC.

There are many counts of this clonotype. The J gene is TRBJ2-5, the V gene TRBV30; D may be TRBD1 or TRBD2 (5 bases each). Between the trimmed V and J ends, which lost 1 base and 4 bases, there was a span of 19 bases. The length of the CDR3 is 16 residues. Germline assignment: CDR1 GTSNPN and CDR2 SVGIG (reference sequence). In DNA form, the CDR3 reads TGTGCCTGGAGTGACCCCGAGTGGGGGTGGGGAGAGACCCAGTACTTC. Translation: CAWSDPEWGWGETQYF.

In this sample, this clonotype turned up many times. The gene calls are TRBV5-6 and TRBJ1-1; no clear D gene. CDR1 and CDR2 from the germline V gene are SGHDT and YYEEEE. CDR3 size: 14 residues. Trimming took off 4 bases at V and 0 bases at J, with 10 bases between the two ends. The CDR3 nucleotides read TGTGCCAGCAGCGGGCGGCGTTTGAACACTGAAGCTTTCTTT. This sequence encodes CASSGRRLNTEAFF.

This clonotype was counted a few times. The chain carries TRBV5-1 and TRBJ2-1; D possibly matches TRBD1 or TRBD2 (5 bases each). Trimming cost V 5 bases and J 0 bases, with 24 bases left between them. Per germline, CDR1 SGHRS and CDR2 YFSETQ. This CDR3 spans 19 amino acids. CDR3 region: CASRVFGAQTASSYNEQFF. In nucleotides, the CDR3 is TGCGCCAGCAGGGTCTTCGGGGCACAGACAGCCAGCTCCTACAATGAGCAGTTCTTC.

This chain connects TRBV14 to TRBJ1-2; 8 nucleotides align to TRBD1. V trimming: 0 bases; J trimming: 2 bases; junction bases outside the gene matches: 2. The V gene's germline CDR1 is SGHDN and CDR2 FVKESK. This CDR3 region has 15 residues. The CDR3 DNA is TGTGCCAGCAGCCAAGACCGGACAGGGAACTATGGCTACACCTTC. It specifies CASSQDRTGNYGYTF. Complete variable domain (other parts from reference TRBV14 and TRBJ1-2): EAGVTQFPSHSVIEKGQTVTLRCDPISGHDNLYWYRRVMGKEIKFLLHFVKESKQDESGMPNNRFLAERTGGTYSTLKVQPAELEDSGVYFCASSQDRTGNYGYTFGSGTRLTVV.

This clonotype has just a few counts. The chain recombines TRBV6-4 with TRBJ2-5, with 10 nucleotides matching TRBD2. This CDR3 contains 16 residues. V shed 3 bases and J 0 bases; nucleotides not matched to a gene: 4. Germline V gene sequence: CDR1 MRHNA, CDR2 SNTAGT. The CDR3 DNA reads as TGTGCCAGCAGTGAAGGGCTAGCGGGGGACCAAGAGACCCAGTACTTC. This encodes CASSEGLAGDQETQYF.

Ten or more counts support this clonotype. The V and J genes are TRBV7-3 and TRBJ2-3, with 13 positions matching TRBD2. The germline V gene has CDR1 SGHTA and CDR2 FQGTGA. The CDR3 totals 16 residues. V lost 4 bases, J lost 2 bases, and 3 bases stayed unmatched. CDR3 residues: CASSSGLAGATDTQYF. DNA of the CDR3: TGTGCCAGCAGCTCTGGACTAGCGGGGGCCACAGATACGCAGTATTTT.

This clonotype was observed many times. DNA for the CDR3: TGTGCCAGCAGCTTAAATACTAGGGCACACTACAATGAGCAGTTCTTC. Translated, it gives CASSLNTRAHYNEQFF. J is TRBJ2-1 and V is TRBV7-2; tentative D call: TRBD2 (5 bases). There are 16 residues in the CDR3. Germline loops: CDR1 SGHTA, CDR2 FQGNSA. Trimming stripped 2 bases from V and 3 bases from J, with 14 bases between.

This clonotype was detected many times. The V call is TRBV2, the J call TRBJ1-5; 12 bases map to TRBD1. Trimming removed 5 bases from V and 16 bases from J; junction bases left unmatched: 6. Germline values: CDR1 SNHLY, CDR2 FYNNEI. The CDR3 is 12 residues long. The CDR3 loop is CASSPGQGASHF. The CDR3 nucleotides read TGTGCCAGCAGTCCGGGACAGGGGGCCTCCCATTTT.

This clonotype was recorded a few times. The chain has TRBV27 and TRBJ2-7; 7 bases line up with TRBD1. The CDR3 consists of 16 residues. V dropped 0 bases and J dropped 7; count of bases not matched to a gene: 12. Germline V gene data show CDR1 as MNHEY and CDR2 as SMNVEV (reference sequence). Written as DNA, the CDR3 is TGTGCCAGCAGTTTATCGGCCGGGGACAGAGCGTTGGAGCAGTACTTC. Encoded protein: CASSLSAGDRALEQYF.

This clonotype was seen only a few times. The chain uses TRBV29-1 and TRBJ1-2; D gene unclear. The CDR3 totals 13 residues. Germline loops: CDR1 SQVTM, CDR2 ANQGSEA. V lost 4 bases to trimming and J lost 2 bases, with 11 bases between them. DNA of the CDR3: TGCAGCGTTGTGGAGGGCTCGAACTATGGCTACACCTTC. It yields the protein CSVVEGSNYGYTF.

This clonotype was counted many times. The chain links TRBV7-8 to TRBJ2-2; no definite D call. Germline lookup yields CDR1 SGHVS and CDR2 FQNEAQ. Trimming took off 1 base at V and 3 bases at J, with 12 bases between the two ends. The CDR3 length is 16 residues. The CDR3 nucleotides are TGTGCCAGCAGCTTAGGGGCCCTGGCCTACACCGGGGAGCTGTTTTTT. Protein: CASSLGALAYTGELFF.

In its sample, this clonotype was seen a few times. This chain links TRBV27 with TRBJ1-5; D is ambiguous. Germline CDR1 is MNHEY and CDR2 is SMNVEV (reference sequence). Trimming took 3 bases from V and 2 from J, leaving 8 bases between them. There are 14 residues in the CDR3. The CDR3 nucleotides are TGTGCCAGCAGTTTCGAGGGCGGCAATCAGCCCCAGCATTTT. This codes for CASSFEGGNQPQHF.

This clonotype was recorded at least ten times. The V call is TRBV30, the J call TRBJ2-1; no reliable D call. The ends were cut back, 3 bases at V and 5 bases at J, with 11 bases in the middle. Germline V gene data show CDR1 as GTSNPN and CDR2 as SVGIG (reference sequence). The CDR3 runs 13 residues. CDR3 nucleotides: TGTGCCTGGAGCTCAGAGACACACAATGAGCAGTTCTTC. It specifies CAWSSETHNEQFF.

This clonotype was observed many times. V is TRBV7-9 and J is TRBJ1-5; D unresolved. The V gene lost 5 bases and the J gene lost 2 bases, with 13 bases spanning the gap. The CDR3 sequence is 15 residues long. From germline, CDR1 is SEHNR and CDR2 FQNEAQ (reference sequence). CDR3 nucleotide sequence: TGTGCCAGCAGCCCGAATGCGGTAGGCAATCAGCCCCAGCATTTT. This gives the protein CASSPNAVGNQPQHF.

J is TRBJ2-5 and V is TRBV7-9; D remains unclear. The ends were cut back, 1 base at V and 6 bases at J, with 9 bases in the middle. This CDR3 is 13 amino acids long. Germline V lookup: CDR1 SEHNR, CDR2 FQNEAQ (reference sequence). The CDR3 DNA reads TGTGCCAGCAGCTTAGGGTCAAGTAAGACCCAGTACTTC. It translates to CASSLGSSKTQYF.

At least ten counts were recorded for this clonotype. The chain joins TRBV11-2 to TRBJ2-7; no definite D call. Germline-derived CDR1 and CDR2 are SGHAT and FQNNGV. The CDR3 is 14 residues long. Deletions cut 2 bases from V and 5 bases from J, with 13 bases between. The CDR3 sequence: CASSLKGLYHEQYF. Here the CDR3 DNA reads TGTGCCAGCAGCTTAAAAGGGTTATACCACGAGCAGTACTTC.

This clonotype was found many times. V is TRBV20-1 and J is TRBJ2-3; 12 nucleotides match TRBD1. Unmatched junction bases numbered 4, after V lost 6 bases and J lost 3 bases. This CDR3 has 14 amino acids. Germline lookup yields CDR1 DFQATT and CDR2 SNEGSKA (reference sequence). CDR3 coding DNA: TGCAGTGCCACGGGACAGGGGGCTACAGATACGCAGTATTTT. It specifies CSATGQGATDTQYF.

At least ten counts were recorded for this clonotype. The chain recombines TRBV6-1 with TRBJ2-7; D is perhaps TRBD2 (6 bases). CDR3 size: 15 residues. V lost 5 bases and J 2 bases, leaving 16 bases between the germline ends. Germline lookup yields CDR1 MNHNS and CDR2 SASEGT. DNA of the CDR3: TGTGCCAGCAGTCGGACGGGACTGGGAGCCTACGAGCAGTACTTC. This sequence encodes CASSRTGLGAYEQYF.

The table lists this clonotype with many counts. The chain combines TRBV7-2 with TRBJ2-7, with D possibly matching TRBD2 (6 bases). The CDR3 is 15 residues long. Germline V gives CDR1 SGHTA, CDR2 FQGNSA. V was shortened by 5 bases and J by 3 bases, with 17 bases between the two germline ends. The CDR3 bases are TGTGCCAGCAGCCCGACTAGAATCTCGCTCTACGAGCAGTACTTC. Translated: CASSPTRISLYEQYF.

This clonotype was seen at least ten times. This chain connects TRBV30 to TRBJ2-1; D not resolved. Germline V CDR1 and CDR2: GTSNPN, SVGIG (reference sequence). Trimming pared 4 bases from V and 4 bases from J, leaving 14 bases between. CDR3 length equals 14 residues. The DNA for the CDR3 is TGTGCCTGGATGTTGTCCTCCTTTTACAATGAGCAGTTCTTC. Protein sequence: CAWMLSSFYNEQFF. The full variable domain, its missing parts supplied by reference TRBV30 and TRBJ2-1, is SQTIHQWPATLVQPVGSPLSLECTVEGTSNPNLYWYRQAAGRGLQLLFYSVGIGQISSEVPQNLSASRPQDRQFILSSKKLLLSDSGFYLCAWMLSSFYNEQFFGPGTRLTVL.

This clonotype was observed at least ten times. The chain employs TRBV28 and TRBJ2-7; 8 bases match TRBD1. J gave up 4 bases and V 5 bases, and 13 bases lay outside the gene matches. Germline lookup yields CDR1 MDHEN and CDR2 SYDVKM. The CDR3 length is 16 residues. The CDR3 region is CASSTISLDRAYEQYF. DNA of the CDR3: TGTGCCAGCAGTACCATATCCTTGGACAGGGCATACGAGCAGTACTTC.

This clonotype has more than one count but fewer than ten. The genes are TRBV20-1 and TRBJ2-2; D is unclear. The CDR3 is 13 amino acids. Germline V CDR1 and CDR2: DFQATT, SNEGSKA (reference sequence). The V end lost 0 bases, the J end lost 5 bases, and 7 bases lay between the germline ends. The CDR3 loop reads CSARDQSTGELFF. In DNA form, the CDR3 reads TGCAGTGCTAGAGATCAGTCGACCGGGGAGCTGTTTTTT.

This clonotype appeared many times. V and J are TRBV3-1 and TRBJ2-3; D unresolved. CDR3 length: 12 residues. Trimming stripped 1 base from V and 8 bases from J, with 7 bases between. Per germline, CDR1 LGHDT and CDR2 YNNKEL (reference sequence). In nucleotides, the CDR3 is TGTGCCAGCAGCCAAGCTTCTACTACGCAGTATTTT. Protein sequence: CASSQASTTQYF.

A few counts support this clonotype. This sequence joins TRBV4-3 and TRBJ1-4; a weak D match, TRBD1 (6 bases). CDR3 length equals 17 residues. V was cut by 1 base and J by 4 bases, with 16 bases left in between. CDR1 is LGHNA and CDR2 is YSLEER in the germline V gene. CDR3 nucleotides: TGCGCCAGCAGCCAAGGCCTTACAGGGATGTTTAATGAAAAACTGTTTTTT. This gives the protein CASSQGLTGMFNEKLFF.

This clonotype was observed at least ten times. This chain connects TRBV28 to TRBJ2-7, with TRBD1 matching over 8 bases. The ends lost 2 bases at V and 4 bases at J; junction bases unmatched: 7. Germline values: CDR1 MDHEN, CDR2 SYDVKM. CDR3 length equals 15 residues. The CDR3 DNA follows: TGTGCCAGCAGTTTAGGGTTAGGGACAGGATACGAGCAGTACTTC. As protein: CASSLGLGTGYEQYF. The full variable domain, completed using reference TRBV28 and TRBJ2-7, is DVKVTQSSRYLVKRTGEKVFLECVQDMDHENMFWYRQDPGLGLRLIYFSYDVKMKEKGDIPEGYSVSREKKERFSLILESASTNQTSMYLCASSLGLGTGYEQYFGPGTRLTVT.

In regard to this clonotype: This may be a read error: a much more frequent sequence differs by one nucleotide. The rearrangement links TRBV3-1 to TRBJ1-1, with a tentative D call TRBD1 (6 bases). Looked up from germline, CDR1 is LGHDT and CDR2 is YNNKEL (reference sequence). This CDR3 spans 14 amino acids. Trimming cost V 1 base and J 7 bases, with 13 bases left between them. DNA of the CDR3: TGTGCCAGCAGCCAAGTTCGGGCAGGGGTTGAAGCTTTCTTT. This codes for CASSQVRAGVEAFF. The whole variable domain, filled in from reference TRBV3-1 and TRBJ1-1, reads DTAVSQTPKYLVTQMGNDKSIKCEQNLGHDTMYWYKQDSKKFLKIMFSYNNKELIINETVPNRFSPKSPDKAHLNLHINSLELGDSAVYFCASSQVRAGVEAFFGQGTRLTVV.

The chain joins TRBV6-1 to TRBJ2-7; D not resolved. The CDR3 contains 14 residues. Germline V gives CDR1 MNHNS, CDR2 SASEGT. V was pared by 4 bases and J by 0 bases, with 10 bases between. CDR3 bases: TGTGCCAGCAGTGTCGCTGAGAGCTCCTACGAGCAGTACTTC. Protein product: CASSVAESSYEQYF.